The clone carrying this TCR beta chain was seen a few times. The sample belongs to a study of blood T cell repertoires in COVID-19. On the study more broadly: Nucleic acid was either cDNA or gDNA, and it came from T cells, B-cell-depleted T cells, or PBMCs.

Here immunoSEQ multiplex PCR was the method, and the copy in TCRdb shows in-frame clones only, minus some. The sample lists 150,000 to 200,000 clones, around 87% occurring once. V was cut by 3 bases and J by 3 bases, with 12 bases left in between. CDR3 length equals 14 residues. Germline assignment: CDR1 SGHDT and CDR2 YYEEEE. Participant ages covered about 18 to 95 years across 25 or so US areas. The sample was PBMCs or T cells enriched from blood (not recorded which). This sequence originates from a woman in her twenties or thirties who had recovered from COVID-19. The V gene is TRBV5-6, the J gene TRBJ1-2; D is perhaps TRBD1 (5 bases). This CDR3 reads CASSSLSGYYGYTF. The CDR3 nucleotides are TGTGCCAGCAGCTCATTATCAGGGTACTATGGCTACACCTTC. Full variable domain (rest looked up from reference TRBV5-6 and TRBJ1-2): DAGVTQSPTHLIKTRGQQVTLRCSPKSGHDTVSWYQQALGQGPQFIFQYYEEEERQRGNFPDRFSGHQFPNYSSELNVNALLLGDSALYLCASSSLSGYYGYTFGSGTRLTVV.